This T cell receptor beta chain derives from a study of T cells expressing NK-cell markers. As for this clonotype: No antigen is known for it.

Reprocessing the 5' RACE reads, TCRdb reports a single entry for every CDR3 protein and omits DNA. Its clone listing holds hundreds of thousands of distinct CDR3 sequences. Regarding the study as a whole: In several donors, dominant clonotypes made up about 28.3-65% of CD3+CD56-NKG2C+ cells. Certain NKG2C+ T cell clones were expanded, and their HCMV specificity remained unclear. Top CD8+ clonotypes included the dominant CD3+CD56+NKG2C+ clonotypes in a handful of donors.

CDR1 and CDR2 (germline): SGHNT, YENEEA. The CDR3 is 14 residues long. The sequencing input was blood T cells: a sorted CD56 or NKG2C T cell subset, CD4+ or CD8+ T cells, or bulk PBMC T cells (not recorded which). This TCR was sampled from a man aged 18-75 years in good health. The chain employs TRBV11-3 and TRBJ2-3; the D call of TRBD1 rests on TCRdb alone, since no DNA is present to check it. CDR3 sequence: CASSFGRDTDTQYF.